The 23 T cell receptor beta chains listed next were all sequenced from one sample in a study of blood T cell repertoires in COVID-19. Measured with immunoSEQ multiplex PCR; TCRdb has only the in-frame clones, and not every one. The table has about 190,000 clones, around 86% seen once. The sample was peripheral blood. These receptor sequences come from a woman in her forties with acute or convalescent COVID-19.

This clone was counted once. CDR3 nucleotide sequence: TGTGCCACCAGCAGAGGTGTGGCAGGGAATAATTCACCCCTCCACTTT. This encodes CATSRGVAGNNSPLHF. The chain is built from TRBV15 and TRBJ1-6; D possibly corresponds to TRBD1 (5 bases). V gave up 1 base and J gave up 5 bases, with 12 bases separating them. Germline loops: CDR1 LNHNV, CDR2 YYDKDF (reference sequence). CDR3 length: 16 amino acids.

This rearrangement joins TRBV30 to TRBJ2-1, with 10 bases that match TRBD2. The CDR3 totals 16 residues. Trimming cost V 1 base and J 2 bases; bases outside gene matches: 5. Germline CDR1 is GTSNPN and CDR2 is SVGIG (reference sequence). CDR3 nucleotides: TGTGCCTGGAGTGCTCTCGGACTAGCGGCCTACAATGAGCAGTTCTTC. It encodes CAWSALGLAAYNEQFF. Drawing the rest from reference TRBV30 and TRBJ2-1, the complete variable domain is SQTIHQWPATLVQPVGSPLSLECTVEGTSNPNLYWYRQAAGRGLQLLFYSVGIGQISSEVPQNLSASRPQDRQFILSSKKLLLSDSGFYLCAWSALGLAAYNEQFFGPGTRLTVL.

This clone has a single count. This CDR3 reads CASSIGGDSPLHF. CDR3 coding DNA: TGTGCCAGCAGCATAGGGGGGGACTCACCCCTCCACTTT. The genes are TRBV11-3 and TRBJ1-6, with D possibly matching TRBD1 (6 bases). The germline V gene has CDR1 SGHNT and CDR2 YENEEA. V was trimmed by 5 bases and J by 10 bases, leaving 12 bases between them. CDR3 size: 13 residues.

The chain carries TRBV6-5 and TRBJ2-7, with 8 nucleotides matching TRBD2. The germline V gene encodes CDR1 MNHEY and CDR2 SVGAGI. The ends lost 0 bases at V and 2 bases at J; junction bases unmatched: 6. CDR3 size: 16 residues. In nucleotides, the CDR3 is TGTGCCAGCAGTTACTCGAGCGGGGGCGCCGCCTACGAGCAGTACTTC. Protein: CASSYSSGGAAYEQYF.

V gene TRBV5-1 combines with J gene TRBJ2-7; possible D gene TRBD1, 5 bases. The germline gives CDR1 SGHRS, CDR2 YFSETQ. This CDR3 has 13 residues. Deletions cut 0 bases from V and 5 bases from J, with 9 bases between. CDR3 nucleotides: TGCGCCAGCAGCTTGGGGCAGGGAAACGAGCAGTACTTC. This gives the protein CASSLGQGNEQYF. Full variable domain (outside the CDR3, taken from reference TRBV5-1 and TRBJ2-7): KAGVTQTPRYLIKTRGQQVTLSCSPISGHRSVSWYQQTPGQGLQFLFEYFSETQRNKGNFPGRFSGRQFSNSRSEMNVSTLELGDSALYLCASSLGQGNEQYFGPGTRLTVT.

The genes are TRBV7-2 and TRBJ2-7; TRBD2 aligns across 9 bases. V lost 6 bases to trimming and J lost 9 bases; unmatched junction nucleotides: 9. Germline assignment: CDR1 SGHTA and CDR2 FQGNSA. The CDR3 loop spans 13 amino acids. CDR3 amino acids: CASRDPGLASQYF. The DNA for the CDR3 is TGTGCCAGCAGAGACCCGGGACTAGCCTCGCAGTACTTC.

This clone was found a few times. This chain uses TRBV19 with TRBJ2-2; 7 bases match TRBD2. J gave up 7 bases and V 7 bases, and 9 bases lay outside the gene matches. CDR1 and CDR2 from the germline V gene are LNHDA and SQIVND (reference sequence). The CDR3 spans 14 residues. In nucleotides, the CDR3 is TGTGCCAGTACTCATCGGGGGGAGGGCGGGGAGCTGTTTTTT. It encodes CASTHRGEGGELFF.

V gene TRBV5-6 combines with J gene TRBJ2-5, with TRBD1 matching 9 bases. Germline CDR1 is SGHDT and CDR2 is YYEEEE. The CDR3 covers 15 residues. With V trimmed by 4 bases and J by 5 bases, 9 bases remained unmatched. CDR3 amino acids: CASSRWTGVRETQYF. Written as DNA, the CDR3 is TGTGCCAGCAGCCGTTGGACAGGGGTTCGTGAGACCCAGTACTTC.

The chain recombines TRBV2 with TRBJ2-5; D is unclear. This CDR3 comprises 13 residues. Deletions cut 4 bases from V and 3 bases from J, with 9 bases between. Germline V gene lookup returns CDR1 SNHLY and CDR2 FYNNEI. The DNA of the CDR3 is TGTGCCAGCAGTGTTTTTGAGGAAGAGACCCAGTACTTC. This encodes CASSVFEEETQYF.

The rearrangement joins TRBV4-1 to TRBJ1-3, with no clear D. The germline V and J ends were trimmed by 0 bases and 0 bases, with 9 bases remaining between them. CDR3 length: 16 amino acids. Germline loops: CDR1 MGHRA, CDR2 YSYEKL. This CDR3 is CASSQDRGLSGNTIYF. DNA for the CDR3: TGCGCCAGCAGCCAAGATAGAGGGCTCTCTGGAAACACCATATATTTT.

Remarks on this clone: Other DNA sequences in this specimen translate into the identical CDR3. The rearrangement joins TRBV27 to TRBJ1-1; D remains ambiguous. The CDR3 loop spans 13 amino acids. Per germline, CDR1 MNHEY and CDR2 SMNVEV (reference sequence). Trimming took off 2 bases at V and 1 base at J, with 5 bases between the two ends. As DNA, the CDR3 is TGTGCCAGCAGTTTAGAGGGGAACACTGAAGCTTTCTTT. This sequence encodes CASSLEGNTEAFF.

The J gene is TRBJ1-5, the V gene TRBV20-1; D uncertain. The CDR3 has 13 amino acids. Trimming pared 3 bases from V and 3 bases from J, leaving 9 bases between. Germline CDR1 DFQATT, CDR2 SNEGSKA (reference sequence). The CDR3 sequence is CSASPAFNQPQHF. In DNA form, the CDR3 reads TGCAGTGCTAGTCCAGCGTTCAATCAGCCCCAGCATTTT.

V is TRBV28 and J is TRBJ2-7, with D possibly TRBD2 on 5 matching bases. This CDR3 is built from 13 residues. Trimming left V 3 bases short and J 3 bases short, with 9 bases between. Per the germline V gene, CDR1 is MDHEN and CDR2 is SYDVKM. CDR3 amino acids: CASSFEGGYEQYF. CDR3 DNA: TGTGCCAGCAGTTTTGAGGGTGGCTACGAGCAGTACTTC.

The rearrangement uses TRBV28 and TRBJ1-4; 7 bases line up with TRBD1. CDR1 and CDR2 (germline): MDHEN, SYDVKM. V shed 4 bases, J shed 10 bases, and the junction held 12 bases outside the gene matches. The CDR3 sequence is 15 residues long. The CDR3 sequence is CASSSPGGEDGKLFF. The CDR3 DNA reads TGTGCCAGCAGTTCTCCAGGGGGTGAGGACGGAAAACTGTTTTTT.

This sequence joins TRBV19 and TRBJ1-2; 9 nucleotides agree with TRBD1. Germline V gene lookup returns CDR1 LNHDA and CDR2 SQIVND (reference sequence). Trimming removed 10 bases from V and 5 bases from J; junction bases left unmatched: 11. This CDR3 region has 14 residues. This chain's CDR3 is CATTFGTGYYGYTF. Written as DNA, the CDR3 is TGTGCCACAACTTTTGGGACAGGGTATTATGGCTACACCTTC.

V is TRBV29-1 and J is TRBJ2-3, with 7 bases identical to TRBD2. Germline CDR1 and CDR2: SQVTM and ANQGSEA. V shed 1 base and J 3 bases; nucleotides not matched to a gene: 7. This CDR3 has 15 residues. The chain's CDR3 is CSVEAAASGTDTQYF. The CDR3 DNA is TGCAGCGTTGAAGCTGCGGCTAGCGGAACAGATACGCAGTATTTT.

The chain carries TRBV6-1 and TRBJ1-1; D is undetermined. The germline CDR1 and CDR2 sequences are MNHNS and SASEGT. Trimming stripped 2 bases from V and 5 bases from J, with 12 bases between. The CDR3 length is 14 residues. The CDR3 DNA sequence: TGTGCCAGCAGTGAACAGCGGGGAATGACTGAAGCTTTCTTT. Its translation is CASSEQRGMTEAFF.

The chain employs TRBV5-1 and TRBJ1-6; no reliable D call. Trimming cost V 1 base and J 6 bases, with 8 bases left between them. This CDR3 contains 14 residues. From germline, CDR1 is SGHRS and CDR2 YFSETQ. The CDR3 sequence: CASSLITVNSPLHF. CDR3 nucleotides: TGCGCCAGCAGCTTGATCACAGTTAATTCACCCCTCCACTTT.

The chain has TRBV12-3 or TRBV12-4 and TRBJ1-3; maybe TRBD1 (5 bases). The germline V and J ends were trimmed by 8 bases and 7 bases, with 9 bases remaining between them. The CDR3 covers 11 residues. The chain's CDR3 is CASGGENTIYF. In DNA form, the CDR3 reads TGTGCCAGCGGGGGGGAGAACACCATATATTTT.

The chain is built from TRBV9 and TRBJ2-7; the match to TRBD1 covers 7 bases. CDR1 SGDLS and CDR2 YYNGEE come from the germline V gene. V trimming: 1 base; J trimming: 5 bases; junction bases outside the gene matches: 6. The CDR3 runs 14 residues. The CDR3 region is CASSVLGTADEQYF. The CDR3 nucleotides are TGTGCCAGCAGCGTACTCGGGACAGCCGACGAGCAGTACTTC.

This chain uses TRBV2 with TRBJ1-5; D gene unclear. Trimming shortened V by 3 bases and J by 0 bases, and 9 bases separated the two germline ends. In germline, CDR1 is SNHLY, CDR2 FYNNEI. The CDR3 is 15 residues long. CDR3 protein: CASSESGYSNQPQHF. Written as DNA, the CDR3 is TGTGCCAGCAGTGAGAGCGGTTATAGCAATCAGCCCCAGCATTTT.

Only one count was recorded for this clone. V gene TRBV19 combines with J gene TRBJ1-5; TRBD1 agrees at 8 bases. The CDR3 consists of 14 residues. In germline, CDR1 is LNHDA, CDR2 SQIVND (reference sequence). J lost 5 bases, V lost 8 bases, and 8 bases had no gene match. CDR3 in DNA: TGTGCCAGTCGAGGGGGACAGGAGTATCAGCCCCAGCATTTT. This translates into CASRGGQEYQPQHF.

The rearrangement uses TRBV28 and TRBJ1-2; possible D gene TRBD1, 6 bases. Trimming took 7 bases from V and 4 from J, leaving 13 bases between them. Germline CDR1 MDHEN, CDR2 SYDVKM. The CDR3 loop spans 13 amino acids. CDR3 bases: TGTGCCAGCAACCTGGGGGCGGGCTATGGCTACACCTTC. This encodes CASNLGAGYGYTF.